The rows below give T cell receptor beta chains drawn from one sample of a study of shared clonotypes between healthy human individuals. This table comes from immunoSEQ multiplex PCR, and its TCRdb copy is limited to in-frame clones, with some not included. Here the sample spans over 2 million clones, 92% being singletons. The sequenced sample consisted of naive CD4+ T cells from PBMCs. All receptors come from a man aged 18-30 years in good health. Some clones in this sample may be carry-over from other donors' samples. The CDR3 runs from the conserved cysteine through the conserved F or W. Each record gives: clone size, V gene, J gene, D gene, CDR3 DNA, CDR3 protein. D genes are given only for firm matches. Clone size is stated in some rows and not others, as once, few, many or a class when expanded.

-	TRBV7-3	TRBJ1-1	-	TGTGCCAGCAGCTTGGGGACGTACACTGAAGCTTTCTTT	CASSLGTYTEAFF
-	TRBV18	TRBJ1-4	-	TGTGCCAGCTCACCACCGAGTAAAGGACGCTTGAATGAAAAACTGTTTTTT	CASSPPSKGRLNEKLFF
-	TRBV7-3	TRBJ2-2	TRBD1	TGTGCCAGCAGCTTAGTAGGGACAGTAAACACCGGGGAGCTGTTTTTT	CASSLVGTVNTGELFF
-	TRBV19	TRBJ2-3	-	TGTGCCAGTAGTATGCGCACCACAGATACGCAGTATTTT	CASSMRTTDTQYF
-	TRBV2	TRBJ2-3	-	TGTGCCAGCAGTCCCGGGGCAGGCCGCACAGATACGCAGTATTTT	CASSPGAGRTDTQYF
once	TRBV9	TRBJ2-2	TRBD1	TGTGCCAGCAGCAAAGAGACAGGGCCGTTTAACACCGGGGAGCTGTTTTTT	CASSKETGPFNTGELFF
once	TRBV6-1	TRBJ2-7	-	TGTGCCAGCAGTGAAAGGCCTGGCCGGGAGCAGTACTTC	CASSERPGREQYF
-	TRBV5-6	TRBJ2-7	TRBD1	TGTGCCAGCAGCCGGGACAGGGGGCATTACTACGGCGAGCAGTACTTC	CASSRDRGHYYGEQYF
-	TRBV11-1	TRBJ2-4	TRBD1	TGTGCCAGCAGCCCCCTTCTAGCGGACAGGGGAAGCAACATTCAGTACTTC	CASSPLLADRGSNIQYF
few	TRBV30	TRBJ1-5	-	TGTGCCTGGAGTGAGAGGGTTTCTCAGCCCCAGCATTTT	CAWSERVSQPQHF
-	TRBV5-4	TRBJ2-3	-	TGTGCCAGCAGCTTGGCGGGGACGAGCGCAGATACGCAGTATTTT	CASSLAGTSADTQYF
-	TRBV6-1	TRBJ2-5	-	TGTGCCAGCAGTGAATTTCGTGGGGAAGAGACCCAGTACTTC	CASSEFRGEETQYF
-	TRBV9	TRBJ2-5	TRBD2	TGTGCCAGCAGCCCGGGACTAGTAGAGACCCAGTACTTC	CASSPGLVETQYF
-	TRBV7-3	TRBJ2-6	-	TGTGCCAGCAGCCCCTCGTGGGGGGCCAACGTCCTGACTTTC	CASSPSWGANVLTF
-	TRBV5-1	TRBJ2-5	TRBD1	TGCGCCAGCAGCGGACAGGGGGCGCTTGGAGAGACCCAGTACTTC	CASSGQGALGETQYF
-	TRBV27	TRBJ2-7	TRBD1	TGTGCCAGCAGTTCTCCGGGACAGGGCCACGAGCAGTACTTC	CASSSPGQGHEQYF
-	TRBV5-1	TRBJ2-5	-	TGCGCCAGCAGTCGGGGCTGGATGGAGACCCAGTACTTC	CASSRGWMETQYF
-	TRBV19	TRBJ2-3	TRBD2	TGTGCCAGTAGTATACTACTAGCGGGAAGCACAGATACGCAGTATTTT	CASSILLAGSTDTQYF
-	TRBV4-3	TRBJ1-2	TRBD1	TGCGCCAGCAGCCAAGATTCTCGAGGGGGCCGTCCCGGCTACACCTTC	CASSQDSRGGRPGYTF
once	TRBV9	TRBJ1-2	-	TGTGCCAGCAGCGCAGAGGAGGGCTATGGCTACACCTTC	CASSAEEGYGYTF
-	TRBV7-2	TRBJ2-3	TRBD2	TGTGCCAGCAGCTCCCTAGCGGGCTCGGGAGATACGCAGTATTTT	CASSSLAGSGDTQYF
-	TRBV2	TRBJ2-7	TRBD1	TGTGCCAGCACCGGACAGGGCTCCTACGAGCAGTACTTC	CASTGQGSYEQYF
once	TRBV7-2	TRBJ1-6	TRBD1	TGTGCCAGCAGCGGAGACAGGGACTCACCCCTCCACTTT	CASSGDRDSPLHF
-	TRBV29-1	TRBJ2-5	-	TGCAGCGTTGGATTAGGGTCCAGGGCGCCGGTGGGAGAGACCCAGTACTTC	CSVGLGSRAPVGETQYF
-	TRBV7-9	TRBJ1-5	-	TGTGCCAGCAGCTTAGCGGCGGGAGGACAGCCCCAGCATTTT	CASSLAAGGQPQHF
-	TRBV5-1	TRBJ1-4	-	TGCGCCAGCAGCAACCCCGGGAGGAGGGGTAATGAAAAACTGTTTTTT	CASSNPGRRGNEKLFF
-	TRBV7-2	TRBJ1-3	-	TGTGCCAGCAGCCCTCTAACCCCGGGGGCTTCTGGAAACACCATATATTTT	CASSPLTPGASGNTIYF
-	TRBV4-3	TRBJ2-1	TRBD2	TGCGCCAGCAGCCAAGACCTAGCGGGCTACAATGAGCAGTTCTTC	CASSQDLAGYNEQFF
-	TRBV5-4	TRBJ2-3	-	TGTGCCAGCAGCTTGGGAGCTAGTATTACAGATACGCAGTATTTT	CASSLGASITDTQYF
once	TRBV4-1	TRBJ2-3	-	TGCGCCAGCAGCCAAGGGGCAGGGCGTTTTACTAGCACAGATACGCAGTATTTT	CASSQGAGRFTSTDTQYF
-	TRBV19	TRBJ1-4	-	TGTGCCAGTGGTAGGGATGATAATGAAAAACTGTTTTTT	CASGRDDNEKLFF
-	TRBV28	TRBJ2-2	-	TGTGCCAGCAGTTCTCACAGGGATCGATTGACCGGGGAGCTGTTTTTT	CASSSHRDRLTGELFF
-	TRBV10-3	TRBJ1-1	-	TGTGCCATCACCATGAGGGGGGACACTGAAGCTTTCTTT	CAITMRGDTEAFF
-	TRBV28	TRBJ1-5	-	TGTGCCAGCTCAAAGGGCCTCTTTAGCAATCAGCCCCAGCATTTT	CASSKGLFSNQPQHF
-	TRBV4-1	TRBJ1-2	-	TGCGCCAGCAGCCATAGAAAAGTGACACCGGATGGGTATGGCTACACCTTC	CASSHRKVTPDGYGYTF
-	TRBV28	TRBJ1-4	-	TGTGCCAGCAGTGAACAGGCAACTAATGAAAAACTGTTTTTT	CASSEQATNEKLFF
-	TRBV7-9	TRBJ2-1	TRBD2	TGTGCCAGCAGCTCCACCCCAGGGACTAGCGGCTACAATGAGCAGTTCTTC	CASSSTPGTSGYNEQFF
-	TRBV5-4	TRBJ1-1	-	TGTGCCAGCAGCTTGGCCCAACAGGGAAGGACTGAAGCTTTCTTT	CASSLAQQGRTEAFF
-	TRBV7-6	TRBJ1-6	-	TGTGCCAGCAGCCCTAGGGGCCTGACTAATTCACCCCTCCACTTT	CASSPRGLTNSPLHF
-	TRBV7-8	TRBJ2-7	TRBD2	TGTGCCAGCAGCCTCCGCCTCGGGACTAGCGGGAGCTACGAGCAGTACTTC	CASSLRLGTSGSYEQYF